The TCR beta chain described here comes from a study of blood T cell repertoires in COVID-19. Study-wide background: Sites across the United States, Italy and Spain contributed samples from acute and convalescent COVID-19.

Authors' data handling: Quantification of nucleated cells was approximated via reference gene primer amplification. The repertoire was sequenced with immunoSEQ multiplex PCR; TCRdb's copy has only in-frame clones and lacks some. The V and J calls and clone size come from that table; D and trimming were worked out from the DNA. The sample holds over 65,000 clones, roughly 86% seen once. This CDR3 comprises 13 residues. Germline V gene data show CDR1 as LNHDA and CDR2 as SQIVND (reference sequence). Losses at the gene ends were 7 bases for V and 4 bases for J; bases not matched to a gene: 5. The rearrangement links TRBV19 to TRBJ2-7; 9 bases fit TRBD1. The sequencing sample was made of peripheral blood. The TCR originated in a human donor in a cohort sampled during active COVID-19. The CDR3 spells CASTGTGLYEQYF. In DNA, the CDR3 is TGTGCCAGTACCGGGACAGGGTTATACGAGCAGTACTTC.